This TCR beta chain was sequenced for a study of blood T cell repertoires in COVID-19. The authors' processing: Amplification of reference gene primers provided the estimated nucleated cell counts. The table came from immunoSEQ multiplex PCR; TCRdb's copy has only in-frame clones and leaves some out. D and trimming come from the DNA, and the V and J calls and clone size come from that table. The profile shows about 380,000 clones, about 88% of them singletons. Germline lookup yields CDR1 KGHSH and CDR2 LQKENI. The germline V and J ends were trimmed by 0 bases and 1 base, with 11 bases remaining between them. This CDR3 has 16 residues.

This receptor was obtained from a woman aged 25 to 39 who had recovered from COVID-19. Sequenced input: PBMCs or T cells enriched from blood (not recorded which). The chain carries TRBV18 and TRBJ2-3; D might be TRBD2 (6 bases). The CDR3 bases are TGTGCCAGCTCACCACCGAATAGCGGACGCACAGATACGCAGTATTTT. Its translation is CASSPPNSGRTDTQYF.